Sequencing of this TCR beta chain was carried out in a study of shared clonotypes between healthy human individuals. Study-wide context: Three plates each covered CD4 naive and memory; CD8 naive two, CD8 memory one. General study findings and limits: A generally larger estimated richness was seen in naive subsets than in memory subsets.

Deep-level running was used for the assay. Repertoires were generated with immunoSEQ multiplex PCR, while TCRdb's copy carries only in-frame clones and drops some. The sample yields about 820,000 clones, about 92% seen once. To note about this clone: Its specificity is not known.

CDR1 is LGHNA, CDR2 YNFKEQ, per germline. V was shortened by 5 bases and J by 0 bases, with 8 bases between the two germline ends. This CDR3 has 15 residues. CD45RO-negative cells were positively selected for CCR7, leaving out terminally differentiated effector memory CD45RA+ cells. There were only Caucasian adults among the donors, and all lived in Nashville, Tennessee. Input material: naive CD8+ T cells sorted from blood. This chain connects TRBV4-2 to TRBJ2-6; no clear D. This receptor was taken from a man younger than 40 in good health. CDR3 protein: CASSFLGSGANVLTF. For the CDR3, the DNA is TGTGCCAGCAGCTTTTTGGGCTCTGGGGCCAACGTCCTGACTTTC.